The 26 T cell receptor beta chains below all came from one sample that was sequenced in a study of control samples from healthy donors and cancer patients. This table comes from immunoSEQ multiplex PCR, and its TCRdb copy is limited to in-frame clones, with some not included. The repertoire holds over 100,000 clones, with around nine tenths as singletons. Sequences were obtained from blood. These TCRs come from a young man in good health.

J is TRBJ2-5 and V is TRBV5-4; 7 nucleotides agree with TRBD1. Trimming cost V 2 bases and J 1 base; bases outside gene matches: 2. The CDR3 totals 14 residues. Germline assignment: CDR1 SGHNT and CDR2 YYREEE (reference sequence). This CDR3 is CASSFAGGQETQYF. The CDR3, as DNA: TGTGCCAGCAGCTTTGCAGGGGGCCAAGAGACCCAGTACTTC.

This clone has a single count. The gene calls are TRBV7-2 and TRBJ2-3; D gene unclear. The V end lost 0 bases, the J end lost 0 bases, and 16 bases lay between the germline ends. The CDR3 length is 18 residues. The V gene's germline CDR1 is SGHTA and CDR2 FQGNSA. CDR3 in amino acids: CASSLAYGGPPSTDTQYF. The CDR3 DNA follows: TGTGCCAGCAGCTTAGCGTACGGCGGACCACCTAGCACAGATACGCAGTATTTT.

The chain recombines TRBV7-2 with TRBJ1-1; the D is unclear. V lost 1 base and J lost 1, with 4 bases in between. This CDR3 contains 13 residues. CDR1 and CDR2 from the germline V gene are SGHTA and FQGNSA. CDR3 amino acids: CASSLEENTEAFF. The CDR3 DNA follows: TGTGCCAGCAGCTTAGAGGAGAACACTGAAGCTTTCTTT.

The DNA of the CDR3 is TGTGCCAGCAGCCAAGATCTTCAGGCTTCTTTTTACGAGCAGTACTTC. The encoded protein is CASSQDLQASFYEQYF. V usage is TRBV3-1 (or the pseudogene TRBV3-2) and J usage is TRBJ2-7; no reliable D call. V dropped 0 bases and J dropped 4 bases, with 16 bases sitting between them. There are 16 residues in the CDR3. The germline gives CDR1 LGHDT, CDR2 YNNKEL (reference sequence).

This chain's CDR3 is CASSLLGGREKLFF. CDR3 sequence (DNA): TGTGCCAGCAGCTTATTGGGGGGACGGGAAAAACTGTTTTTT. This sequence joins TRBV11-2 and TRBJ1-4, with D possibly being TRBD1 (5 bases). The CDR3 runs 14 residues. Germline-derived CDR1 and CDR2 are SGHAT and FQNNGV. V shed 2 bases and J shed 8 bases, with 12 bases lying between them.

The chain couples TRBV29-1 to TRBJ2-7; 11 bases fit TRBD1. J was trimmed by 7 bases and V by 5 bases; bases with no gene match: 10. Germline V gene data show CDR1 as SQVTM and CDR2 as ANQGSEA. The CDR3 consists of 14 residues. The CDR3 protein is CSVILGQGAQEQYF. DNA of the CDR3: TGCAGCGTTATCCTCGGACAGGGGGCGCAAGAGCAGTACTTC.

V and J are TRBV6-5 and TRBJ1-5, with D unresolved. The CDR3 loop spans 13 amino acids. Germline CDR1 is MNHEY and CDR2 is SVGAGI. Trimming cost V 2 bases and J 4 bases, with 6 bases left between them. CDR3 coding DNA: TGTGCCAGCAGTTACGATGGGAATCAGCCCCAGCATTTT. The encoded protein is CASSYDGNQPQHF.

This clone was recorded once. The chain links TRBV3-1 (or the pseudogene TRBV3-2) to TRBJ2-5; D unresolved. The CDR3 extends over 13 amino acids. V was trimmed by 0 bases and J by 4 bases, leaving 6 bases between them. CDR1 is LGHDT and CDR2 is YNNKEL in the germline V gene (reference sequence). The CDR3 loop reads CASSQDRGETQYF. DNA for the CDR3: TGTGCCAGCAGCCAAGATCGAGGAGAGACCCAGTACTTC.

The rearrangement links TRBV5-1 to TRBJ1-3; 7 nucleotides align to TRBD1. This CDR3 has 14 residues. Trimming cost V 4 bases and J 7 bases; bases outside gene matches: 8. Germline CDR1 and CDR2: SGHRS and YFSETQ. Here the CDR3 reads CASSLQGWGNTIYF. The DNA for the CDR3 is TGCGCCAGCAGCCTACAGGGGTGGGGGAACACCATATATTTT. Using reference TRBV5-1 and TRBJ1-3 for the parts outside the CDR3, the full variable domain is KAGVTQTPRYLIKTRGQQVTLSCSPISGHRSVSWYQQTPGQGLQFLFEYFSETQRNKGNFPGRFSGRQFSNSRSEMNVSTLELGDSALYLCASSLQGWGNTIYFGEGSWLTVV.

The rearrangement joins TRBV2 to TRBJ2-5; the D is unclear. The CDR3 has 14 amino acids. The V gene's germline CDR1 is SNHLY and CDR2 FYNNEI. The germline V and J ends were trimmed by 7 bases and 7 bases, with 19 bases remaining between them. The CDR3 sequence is CASTPQAAPGTQYF. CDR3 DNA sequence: TGTGCCAGCACCCCTCAGGCGGCACCTGGGACCCAGTACTTC.

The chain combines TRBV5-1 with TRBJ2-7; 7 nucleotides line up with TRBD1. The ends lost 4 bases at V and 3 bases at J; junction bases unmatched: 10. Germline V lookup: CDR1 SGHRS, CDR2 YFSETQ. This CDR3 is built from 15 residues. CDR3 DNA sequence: TGCGCCAGCAGCGCCCGTGGTGACAGGGACTACGAGCAGTACTTC. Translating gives CASSARGDRDYEQYF.

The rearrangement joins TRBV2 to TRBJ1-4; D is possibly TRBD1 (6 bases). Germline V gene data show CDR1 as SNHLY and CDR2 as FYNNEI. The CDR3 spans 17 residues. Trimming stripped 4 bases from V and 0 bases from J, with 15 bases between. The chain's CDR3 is CASSVEGEAPTNEKLFF. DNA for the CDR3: TGTGCCAGCAGTGTAGAGGGGGAGGCACCAACTAATGAAAAACTGTTTTTT.

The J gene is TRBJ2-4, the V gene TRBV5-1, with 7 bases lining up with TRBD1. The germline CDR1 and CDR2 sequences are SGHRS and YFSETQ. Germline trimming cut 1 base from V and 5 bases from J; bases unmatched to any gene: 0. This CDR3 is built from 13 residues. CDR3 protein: CASSLTGENIQYF. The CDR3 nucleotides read TGCGCCAGCAGCTTGACAGGGGAAAACATTCAGTACTTC.

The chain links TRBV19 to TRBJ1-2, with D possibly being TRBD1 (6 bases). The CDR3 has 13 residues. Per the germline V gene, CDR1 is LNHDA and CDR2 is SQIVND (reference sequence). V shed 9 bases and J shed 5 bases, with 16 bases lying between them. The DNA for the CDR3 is TGTGCCAGCTCGCAGGGGACCTTTTATGGCTACACCTTC. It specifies CASSQGTFYGYTF.

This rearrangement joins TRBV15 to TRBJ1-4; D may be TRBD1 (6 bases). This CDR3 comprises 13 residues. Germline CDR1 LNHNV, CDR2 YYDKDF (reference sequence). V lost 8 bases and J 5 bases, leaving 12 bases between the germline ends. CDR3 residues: CATVDSQNEKLFF. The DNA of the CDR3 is TGTGCCACCGTGGACAGTCAAAATGAAAAACTGTTTTTT.

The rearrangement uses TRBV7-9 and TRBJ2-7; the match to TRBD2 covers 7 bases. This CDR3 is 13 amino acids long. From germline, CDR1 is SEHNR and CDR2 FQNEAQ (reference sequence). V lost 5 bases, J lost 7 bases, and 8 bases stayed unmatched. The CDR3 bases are TGTGCCAGCAGCCCCCGGTGGGGAGGGGAGCAGTACTTC. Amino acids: CASSPRWGGEQYF.

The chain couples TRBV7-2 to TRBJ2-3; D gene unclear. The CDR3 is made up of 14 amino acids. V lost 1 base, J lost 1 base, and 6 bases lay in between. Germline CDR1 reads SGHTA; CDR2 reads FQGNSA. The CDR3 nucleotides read TGTGCCAGCAGCTTAGGGACGGGCACAGATACGCAGTATTTT. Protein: CASSLGTGTDTQYF.

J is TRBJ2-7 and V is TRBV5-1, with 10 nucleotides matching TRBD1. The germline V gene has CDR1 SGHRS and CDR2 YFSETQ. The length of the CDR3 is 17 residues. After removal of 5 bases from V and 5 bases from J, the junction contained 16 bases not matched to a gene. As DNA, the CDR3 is TGCGCCAGCAGGTTAAATCCGGGACAGGGGTTTGGGGACGAGCAGTACTTC. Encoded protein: CASRLNPGQGFGDEQYF.

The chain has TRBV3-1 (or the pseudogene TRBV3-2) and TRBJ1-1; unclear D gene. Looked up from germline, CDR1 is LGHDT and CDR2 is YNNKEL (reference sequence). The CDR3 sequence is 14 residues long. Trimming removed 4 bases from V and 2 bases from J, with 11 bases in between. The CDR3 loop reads CASSPTVGNTEAFF. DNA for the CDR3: TGTGCCAGCAGCCCGACGGTTGGTAACACTGAAGCTTTCTTT.

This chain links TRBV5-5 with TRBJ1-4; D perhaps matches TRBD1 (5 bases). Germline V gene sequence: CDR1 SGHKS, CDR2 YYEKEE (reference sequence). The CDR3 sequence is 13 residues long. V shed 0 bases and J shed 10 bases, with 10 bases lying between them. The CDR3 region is CASSLGVGTKLFF. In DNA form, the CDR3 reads TGTGCCAGCAGCTTGGGGGTGGGGACAAAACTGTTTTTT.

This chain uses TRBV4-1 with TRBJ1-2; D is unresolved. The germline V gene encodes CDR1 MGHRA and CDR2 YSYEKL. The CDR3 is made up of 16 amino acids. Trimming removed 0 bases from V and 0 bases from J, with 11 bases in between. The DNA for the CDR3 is TGCGCCAGCAGCCAAGAATACGGTAGCGCTAACTATGGCTACACCTTC. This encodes CASSQEYGSANYGYTF.

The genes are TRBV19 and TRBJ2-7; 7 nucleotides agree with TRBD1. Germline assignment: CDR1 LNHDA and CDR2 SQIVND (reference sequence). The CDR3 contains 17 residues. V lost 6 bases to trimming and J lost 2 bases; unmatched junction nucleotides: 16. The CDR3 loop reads CASSPIKAGGYPYEQYF. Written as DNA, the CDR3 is TGTGCCAGTAGCCCAATTAAGGCAGGGGGATATCCCTACGAGCAGTACTTC. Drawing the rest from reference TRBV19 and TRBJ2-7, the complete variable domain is DGGITQSPKYLFRKEGQNVTLSCEQNLNHDAMYWYRQDPGQGLRLIYYSQIVNDFQKGDIAEGYSVSREKKESFPLTVTSAQKNPTAFYLCASSPIKAGGYPYEQYFGPGTRLTVT.

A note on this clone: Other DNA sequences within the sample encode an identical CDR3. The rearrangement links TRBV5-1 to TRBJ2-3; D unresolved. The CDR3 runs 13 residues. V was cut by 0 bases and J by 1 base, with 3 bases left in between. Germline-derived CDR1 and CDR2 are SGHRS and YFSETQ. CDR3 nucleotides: TGCGCCAGCAGCTTGGAAGGCACAGATACGCAGTATTTT. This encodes CASSLEGTDTQYF.

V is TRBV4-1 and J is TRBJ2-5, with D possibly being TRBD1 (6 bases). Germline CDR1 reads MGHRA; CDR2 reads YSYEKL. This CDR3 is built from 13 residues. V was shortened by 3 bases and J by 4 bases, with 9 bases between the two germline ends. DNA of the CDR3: TGCGCCAGCAGCCAGGGGACACGAGAGACCCAGTACTTC. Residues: CASSQGTRETQYF.

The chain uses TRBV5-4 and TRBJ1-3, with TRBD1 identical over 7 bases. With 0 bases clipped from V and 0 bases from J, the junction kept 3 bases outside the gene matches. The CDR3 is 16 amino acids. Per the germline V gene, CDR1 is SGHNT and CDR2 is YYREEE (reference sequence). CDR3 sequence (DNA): TGTGCCAGCAGCTTGGAGGGGGCTAGCTCTGGAAACACCATATATTTT. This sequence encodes CASSLEGASSGNTIYF.

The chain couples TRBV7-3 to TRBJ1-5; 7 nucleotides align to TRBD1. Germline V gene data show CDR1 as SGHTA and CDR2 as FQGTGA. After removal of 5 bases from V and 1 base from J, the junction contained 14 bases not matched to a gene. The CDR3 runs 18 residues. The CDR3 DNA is TGTGCCAGCAGCGTGAGAGACAGGGTTGAGTGGAGCAATCAGCCCCAGCATTTT. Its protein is CASSVRDRVEWSNQPQHF.